Listed here is a single T cell receptor beta chain. These data come from a study of blood T cell repertoires in COVID-19. About the research overall: Material from acute and convalescent COVID-19 was sourced from the United States, Italy and Spain.

TCRdb's copy holds only in-frame clones and misses some; the assay was immunoSEQ multiplex PCR. Of hundreds of thousands of clones in the sample, 85% to 90% were seen once. V shed 6 bases and J 7 bases; nucleotides not matched to a gene: 8. Germline assignment: CDR1 MNHNY and CDR2 SVGAGI (reference sequence). CDR3 length: 14 residues. The rearrangement uses TRBV6-6 and TRBJ1-5; the match to TRBD1 covers 8 bases. Source material: peripheral blood. The sequence was collected from a woman in her 50s with COVID-19, enrolled during active disease. The CDR3 DNA reads as TGTGCCAGCAGCTCCAGGGGGCGGGAACAGCCCCAGCATTTT. Its protein product is CASSSRGREQPQHF.